The next 10 T cell receptor beta chains were all read from a single sample in a study of beta chain features in type 1 diabetes. Of the isolated RNA, all was reverse transcribed, and so the sequenced material was expressed TCRB transcripts. The table came from immunoSEQ multiplex PCR; TCRdb's copy has only in-frame clones and leaves some out. The repertoire includes roughly 170,000 clones, around 13% of them detected once, and about 0.58% sits in the top ten. The sequenced sample consisted of central memory CD4+ T cells from blood. The receptors were gathered from a woman in her late teens or twenties in good health.

This chain links TRBV14 with TRBJ2-5; D remains ambiguous. The CDR3 is 15 amino acids. V was shortened by 4 bases and J by 5 bases, with 17 bases between the two germline ends. Germline assignment: CDR1 SGHDN and CDR2 FVKESK. The CDR3 loop reads CASSLVTLNLETQYF. In DNA, the CDR3 is TGTGCCAGCAGCCTTGTTACTCTTAACCTGGAGACCCAGTACTTC. The whole variable domain, filled in from reference TRBV14 and TRBJ2-5, reads EAGVTQFPSHSVIEKGQTVTLRCDPISGHDNLYWYRRVMGKEIKFLLHFVKESKQDESGMPNNRFLAERTGGTYSTLKVQPAELEDSGVYFCASSLVTLNLETQYFGPGTRLLVL.

In this sample, this clone turned up a few times. CDR3 protein: CATSRTSGRIEETQYF. The CDR3, as DNA: TGTGCCACCAGCAGGACTAGCGGGAGAATTGAGGAGACCCAGTACTTC. The genes are TRBV15 and TRBJ2-5; 12 bases line up with TRBD2. The CDR3 covers 16 residues. Unmatched junction bases numbered 7, after V lost 3 bases and J lost 5 bases. Germline lookup yields CDR1 LNHNV and CDR2 YYDKDF (reference sequence).

The rearrangement uses TRBV18 and TRBJ1-5; 9 positions agree with TRBD1. V shed 4 bases, J shed 2 bases, and the junction held 6 bases outside the gene matches. The CDR3 is 16 residues long. Germline loops: CDR1 KGHSH, CDR2 LQKENI. CDR3 residues: CASSLDRGGGNQPQHF. The CDR3 nucleotides are TGTGCCAGCTCACTGGACAGGGGAGGGGGCAATCAGCCCCAGCATTTT.

This clone occurred a few times. V is TRBV29-1 and J is TRBJ2-3; 14 nucleotides align to TRBD2. The CDR3 loop spans 14 amino acids. Per germline, CDR1 SQVTM and CDR2 ANQGSEA. Germline trimming cut 7 bases from V and 7 bases from J; bases unmatched to any gene: 7. For the CDR3, the DNA is TGCAGCGCCGTGACTAGCGGGAGGGCATATACGCAGTATTTT. This gives the protein CSAVTSGRAYTQYF.

The gene calls are TRBV2 and TRBJ2-5; tentatively, D is TRBD1 (6 bases). CDR3 length equals 15 residues. V was pared by 6 bases and J by 5 bases, with 19 bases between. Germline CDR1 is SNHLY and CDR2 is FYNNEI. CDR3 sequence (DNA): TGTGCCAGCAGACGACAACAGGGAGATGCGGAGACCCAGTACTTC. Residues: CASRRQQGDAETQYF.

The rearrangement links TRBV15 to TRBJ2-3; D call uncertain. V lost 3 bases to trimming and J lost 6 bases, with 13 bases between them. Looked up from germline, CDR1 is LNHNV and CDR2 is YYDKDF (reference sequence). The CDR3 sequence is 14 residues long. CDR3 region: CATSRAHLLDTQYF. As DNA, the CDR3 is TGTGCCACCAGCAGGGCACATCTGTTGGATACGCAGTATTTT.

The V gene is TRBV19, the J gene TRBJ1-4; TRBD1 matches 11 bases. Germline CDR1 and CDR2: LNHDA and SQIVND (reference sequence). CDR3 size: 16 residues. Trimming took 5 bases from V and 2 from J; bases not matched to a gene: 4. CDR3 amino acids: CASSVDRGLTNEKLFF. As DNA, the CDR3 is TGTGCCAGTAGTGTGGACAGGGGGCTGACTAATGAAAAACTGTTTTTT.

This clone was recorded a few times. This chain uses TRBV5-1 with TRBJ2-7; tentatively, D is TRBD1 (7 bases). This CDR3 spans 14 amino acids. Germline assignment: CDR1 SGHRS and CDR2 YFSETQ. Deletions cut 0 bases from V and 8 bases from J, with 15 bases between. In DNA, the CDR3 is TGCGCCAGCAGCTTGGAGGAGCAGGGGGGTAAGCAGTACTTC. Its translation is CASSLEEQGGKQYF.

This clone was recorded a few times. The V call is TRBV28, the J call TRBJ2-2; D perhaps matches TRBD2 (6 bases). The V gene's germline CDR1 is MDHEN and CDR2 SYDVKM. Trimming took 5 bases from V and 4 from J, leaving 11 bases between them. The CDR3 loop spans 14 amino acids. The CDR3: CASSTSGGTGELFF. CDR3 bases: TGTGCCAGCAGTACCTCCGGGGGCACCGGGGAGCTGTTTTTT.

This clone was observed a handful of times. The chain uses TRBV30 and TRBJ1-5; tentative D call: TRBD1 (5 bases). The ends were cut back, 4 bases at V and 3 bases at J, with 16 bases in the middle. Germline V gene sequence: CDR1 GTSNPN, CDR2 SVGIG (reference sequence). The CDR3 covers 15 residues. The DNA for the CDR3 is TGTGCCTGGAAATCGCAGGGACTCCCCAATCAGCCCCAGCATTTT. Protein: CAWKSQGLPNQPQHF.